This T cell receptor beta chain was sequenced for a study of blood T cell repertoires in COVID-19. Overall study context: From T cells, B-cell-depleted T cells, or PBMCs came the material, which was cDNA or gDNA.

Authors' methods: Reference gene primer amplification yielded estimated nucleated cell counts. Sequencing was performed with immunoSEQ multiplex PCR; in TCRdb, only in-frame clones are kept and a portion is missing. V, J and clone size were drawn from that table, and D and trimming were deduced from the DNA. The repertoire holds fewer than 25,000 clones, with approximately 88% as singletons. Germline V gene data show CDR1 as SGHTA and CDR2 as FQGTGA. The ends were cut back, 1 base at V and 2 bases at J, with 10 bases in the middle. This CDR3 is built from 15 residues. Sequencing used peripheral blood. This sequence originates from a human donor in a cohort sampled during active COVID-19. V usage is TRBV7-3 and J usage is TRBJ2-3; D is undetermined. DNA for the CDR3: TGTGCCAGCAGCTTAAATGGCCCCGCCACAGATACGCAGTATTTT. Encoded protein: CASSLNGPATDTQYF.